Listed below are T cell receptor beta chains from one sample, sequenced in a study of CD8 T cells in Susac syndrome. TCRdb re-derived calls from the immunoSEQ multiplex PCR reads in MiXCR, one entry per CDR3 protein. This sample has 120,000 or so distinct CDR3 sequences, with 90% to 95% found just once. Input material: CD8+ T cells from PBMCs. The receptors were gathered from a human donor with Susac syndrome. Each CDR3 is given with its conserved first and last residue. The order of the fields is D gene, J gene, V gene, CDR3 protein, CDR3 DNA. D genes are given only for firm matches.

d_call: -; j_call: TRBJ1-5; v_call: TRBV28; cdr3_aa: CASSFKGLGQPQHF; cdr3_nt: TGTGCCAGCAGTTTCAAGGGGCTCGGTCAGCCCCAGCATTTT
d_call: -; j_call: TRBJ1-4; v_call: TRBV27; cdr3_aa: CASSLWGHEEKLFF; cdr3_nt: TGTGCCAGCAGTTTATGGGGGCACGAAGAAAAACTGTTTTTT
d_call: TRBD2; j_call: TRBJ2-7; v_call: TRBV6-5; cdr3_aa: CASSYDWTSPSYEQYF; cdr3_nt: TGTGCCAGCAGTTACGATTGGACTAGCCCCTCCTACGAGCAGTACTTC
d_call: -; j_call: TRBJ1-2; v_call: TRBV5-4; cdr3_aa: CASSFRADGYTF; cdr3_nt: TGTGCCAGCAGCTTCAGGGCTGATGGCTACACCTTC
d_call: -; j_call: TRBJ2-5; v_call: TRBV25-1; cdr3_aa: CASSDPNHQETQYF; cdr3_nt: TGTGCCAGCAGTGACCCCAACCACCAAGAGACCCAGTACTTC
d_call: TRBD2; j_call: TRBJ2-5; v_call: TRBV27; cdr3_aa: CASSSSLRGGGQETQYF; cdr3_nt: TGTGCCAGCAGTTCCTCTCTCCGCGGGGGGGGGCAAGAGACCCAGTACTTC
d_call: -; j_call: TRBJ1-1; v_call: TRBV5-6; cdr3_aa: CASSLEGDNTEAFF; cdr3_nt: TGTGCCAGCAGCTTGGAGGGGGATAACACTGAAGCTTTCTTT
d_call: -; j_call: TRBJ2-7; v_call: TRBV4-2; cdr3_aa: CASSQGEDSSSYEQYF; cdr3_nt: TGTGCCAGCAGCCAAGGTGAGGATTCTAGTTCCTACGAGCAGTACTTC
d_call: TRBD1; j_call: TRBJ1-6; v_call: TRBV15; cdr3_aa: CATSSHTGDNSPLHF; cdr3_nt: TGTGCCACCAGCAGTCACACAGGGGACAACTCACCCCTCCATTTT
d_call: -; j_call: TRBJ1-2; v_call: TRBV6-2/TRBV6-3; cdr3_aa: CASMIGGEGYTF; cdr3_nt: TGTGCCAGCATGATCGGAGGAGAAGGCTACACCTTC
d_call: TRBD1; j_call: TRBJ1-3; v_call: TRBV15; cdr3_aa: CATSEGTASGNTIYF; cdr3_nt: TGTGCCACCAGCGAGGGGACAGCTTCTGGAAACACCATATATTTT